The 18 T cell receptor beta chains listed next were all sequenced from one sample in a study of cytomegalovirus exposure and HLA in healthy donors. The PCR contained 60 Vbeta and 13 Jbeta primers. This table comes from immunoSEQ multiplex PCR, and its TCRdb copy is limited to in-frame clones, with some not included. Seen here are approximately 150,000 clones, approximately 84% observed once, and the top ten hold 4.5% to 5.5%. Material: PBMCs. The receptors shown here come from a girl aged 10-17 years in good health and CMV-seropositive.

This clone occurred a few times. This sequence joins TRBV7-2 and TRBJ2-3; 8 nucleotides line up with TRBD1. V was clipped by 4 bases and J by 1 base; unmatched bases: 7. Germline V gene lookup returns CDR1 SGHTA and CDR2 FQGNSA. This CDR3 is built from 16 residues. The DNA for the CDR3 is TGTGCCAGCAGCTACCGCAGGGGGCCGGGCACAGATACGCAGTATTTT. Its translation: CASSYRRGPGTDTQYF. Full variable domain (rest looked up from reference TRBV7-2 and TRBJ2-3): GAGVSQSPSNKVTEKGKDVELRCDPISGHTALYWYRQSLGQGLEFLIYFQGNSAPDKSGLPSDRFSAERTGGSVSTLTIQRTQQEDSAVYLCASSYRRGPGTDTQYFGPGTRLTVL.

This clone came up a few times. The V and J genes are TRBV27 and TRBJ1-2; weak D call: TRBD1 (5 bases). V lost 2 bases and J 4 bases, leaving 11 bases between the germline ends. This CDR3 is 14 amino acids long. From germline, CDR1 is MNHEY and CDR2 SMNVEV (reference sequence). The DNA of the CDR3 is TGTGCCAGCAGTTTAACAGGAAATTCCTATGGCTACACCTTC. The encoded protein is CASSLTGNSYGYTF.

This clone was observed a handful of times. This chain uses TRBV11-2 with TRBJ1-3, with D perhaps TRBD1 (6 bases). Germline V CDR1 and CDR2: SGHAT, FQNNGV. The CDR3 is 15 residues long. The V and J ends lost 1 base and 5 bases respectively, with 12 bases between them. The CDR3 is CASSLAAGARNTIYF. The DNA for the CDR3 is TGTGCCAGCAGCTTAGCGGCAGGGGCTAGAAACACCATATATTTT.

The gene calls are TRBV6-1 and TRBJ2-3; TRBD2 matches at 11 bases. V shed 7 bases and J 5 bases; nucleotides not matched to a gene: 8. The CDR3 runs to 15 residues. Germline V lookup: CDR1 MNHNS, CDR2 SASEGT. CDR3 loop: CASTVAGGAVDTQYF. In DNA, the CDR3 is TGTGCCAGCACCGTAGCGGGGGGGGCCGTAGATACGCAGTATTTT.

The chain combines TRBV9 with TRBJ2-3, with 7 nucleotides matching TRBD2. Losses at the gene ends were 0 bases for V and 2 bases for J; bases not matched to a gene: 12. The germline V gene has CDR1 SGDLS and CDR2 YYNGEE. The CDR3 totals 18 residues. CDR3 bases: TGTGCCAGCAGCGTAGGCCCGCTCACTAGCGAATACACAGATACGCAGTATTTT. Its protein product is CASSVGPLTSEYTDTQYF.

This clone was recorded a few times. This rearrangement joins TRBV2 to TRBJ1-1, with no clear D. The germline V and J ends were trimmed by 6 bases and 7 bases, with 15 bases remaining between them. The CDR3 consists of 13 residues. Germline V gene sequence: CDR1 SNHLY, CDR2 FYNNEI. CDR3 protein: CASSLLRESEAFF. CDR3 nucleotide sequence: TGTGCCAGCAGCCTCCTTAGGGAGAGTGAAGCTTTCTTT. The full variable domain, rest sourced from reference TRBV2 and TRBJ1-1, is EPEVTQTPSHQVTQMGQEVILRCVPISNHLYFYWYRQILGQKVEFLVSFYNNEISEKSEIFDDQFSVERPDGSNFTLKIRSTKLEDSAMYFCASSLLRESEAFFGQGTRLTVV.

The chain carries TRBV6-1 and TRBJ1-1; D unclear. Germline values: CDR1 MNHNS, CDR2 SASEGT. V lost 3 bases and J 5 bases, leaving 13 bases between the germline ends. CDR3 size: 14 residues. The CDR3 sequence is CASSDIRGGTEAFF. In nucleotides, the CDR3 is TGTGCCAGCAGTGATATTCGGGGAGGAACTGAAGCTTTCTTT.

The CDR3 is CASSFGQGDVGLSYTF. DNA for the CDR3: TGTGCCAGCAGCTTTGGACAGGGGGATGTTGGTCTGAGCTACACCTTC. V usage is TRBV7-9 and J usage is TRBJ1-2, with 10 bases identical to TRBD1. V was pared by 3 bases and J by 9 bases, with 13 bases of the junction left unmatched. The CDR3 sequence is 16 residues long. Germline lookup yields CDR1 SEHNR and CDR2 FQNEAQ (reference sequence).

This clone was seen only once. The rearrangement joins TRBV20-1 to TRBJ1-2; D uncertain. V lost 6 bases and J 3 bases, leaving 5 bases between the germline ends. The CDR3 length is 10 residues. CDR1 and CDR2 (germline): DFQATT, SNEGSKA (reference sequence). The CDR3 DNA reads as TGCAGTGCCCGTTACTATGGCTACACCTTC. Translation: CSARYYGYTF.

This clone was detected only once. V usage is TRBV5-8 and J usage is TRBJ1-1; perhaps TRBD1 as D (5 bases). The ends were cut back, 0 bases at V and 5 bases at J, with 14 bases in the middle. CDR1 SGHTS and CDR2 YDEGEE come from the germline V gene. The CDR3 consists of 15 residues. The CDR3 sequence is CASSLGLGVGTEAFF. The CDR3 DNA follows: TGTGCCAGCAGCTTGGGCCTAGGGGTTGGGACTGAAGCTTTCTTT.

The chain is built from TRBV30 and TRBJ2-7; weak D call: TRBD1 (5 bases). The CDR3 totals 12 residues. The V gene's germline CDR1 is GTSNPN and CDR2 SVGIG (reference sequence). The V end lost 1 base, the J end lost 7 bases, and 11 bases lay between the germline ends. The DNA of the CDR3 is TGTGCCTGGAGTGGAAATAAGGGGGAGCAGTACTTC. Its protein product is CAWSGNKGEQYF.

The chain combines TRBV9 with TRBJ1-1, with TRBD1 as a possible D gene (5 bases). Germline CDR1 is SGDLS and CDR2 is YYNGEE. The length of the CDR3 is 12 residues. Trimming cost V 3 bases and J 7 bases, with 10 bases left between them. CDR3 protein: CASSAGTDEAFF. CDR3 coding DNA: TGTGCCAGCAGCGCGGGGACTGATGAAGCTTTCTTT.

The chain couples TRBV7-9 to TRBJ1-1, with 7 nucleotides matching TRBD1. The germline V gene has CDR1 SEHNR and CDR2 FQNEAQ (reference sequence). J was trimmed by 0 bases and V by 5 bases; bases with no gene match: 15. The CDR3 spans 18 residues. As DNA, the CDR3 is TGTGCCAGCAGCCGTGGTAGGGGGCAAGGGAACATGAACACTGAAGCTTTCTTT. Its protein is CASSRGRGQGNMNTEAFF. Drawing the rest from reference TRBV7-9 and TRBJ1-1, the complete variable domain is DTGVSQNPRHKITKRGQNVTFRCDPISEHNRLYWYRQTLGQGPEFLTYFQNEAQLEKSRLLSDRFSAERPKGSFSTLEIQRTEQGDSAMYLCASSRGRGQGNMNTEAFFGQGTRLTVV.

The J gene is TRBJ1-1, the V gene TRBV6-5, with a possible D match to TRBD1 (6 bases). The CDR3 is 13 amino acids. V was trimmed by 7 bases and J by 0 bases, leaving 9 bases between them. CDR1 and CDR2 from the germline V gene are MNHEY and SVGAGI. CDR3 region: CASIGQLNTEAFF. Written as DNA, the CDR3 is TGTGCCAGCATTGGACAGTTGAACACTGAAGCTTTCTTT.

J is TRBJ2-1 and V is TRBV6-5, with TRBD2 identical over 12 bases. CDR1 and CDR2 from the germline V gene are MNHEY and SVGAGI. The CDR3 extends over 15 amino acids. Trimming removed 6 bases from V and 5 bases from J; junction bases left unmatched: 5. The CDR3 sequence: CASSRLAGDHNEQFF. Written as DNA, the CDR3 is TGTGCCAGCAGCAGACTAGCGGGGGACCACAATGAGCAGTTCTTC.

The chain combines TRBV19 with TRBJ2-3; a weak D match, TRBD1 (6 bases). Germline V CDR1 and CDR2: LNHDA, SQIVND (reference sequence). V was trimmed by 7 bases and J by 4 bases, leaving 15 bases between them. The CDR3 length is 14 residues. In DNA form, the CDR3 reads TGTGCCAGTATGGCAGGGGAAGGAGCAGATACGCAGTATTTT. This encodes CASMAGEGADTQYF.

The rearrangement uses TRBV7-6 and TRBJ2-3; TRBD2 matches 8 bases. The CDR3 length is 14 residues. The germline CDR1 and CDR2 sequences are SGHVS and FNYEAQ. J was trimmed by 4 bases and V by 3 bases; bases with no gene match: 3. The CDR3 DNA sequence: TGTGCCAGCAGCTTCAGCGGGGGTGCAGATACGCAGTATTTT. Translating it yields CASSFSGGADTQYF.

This clone has more than one count but fewer than ten. The chain employs TRBV28 and TRBJ2-1; D gene ambiguous. The CDR3 extends over 11 amino acids. Germline loops: CDR1 MDHEN, CDR2 SYDVKM. V was shortened by 3 bases and J by 8 bases, with 5 bases between the two germline ends. Here the CDR3 DNA reads TGTGCCAGCAGTTTGGGCGATGAGCAGTTCTTC. Its translation is CASSLGDEQFF. Complete variable domain (other parts from reference TRBV28 and TRBJ2-1): DVKVTQSSRYLVKRTGEKVFLECVQDMDHENMFWYRQDPGLGLRLIYFSYDVKMKEKGDIPEGYSVSREKKERFSLILESASTNQTSMYLCASSLGDEQFFGPGTRLTVL.